These 2 T cell receptor beta chains originate from one sample sequenced in a study of OX40 agonist ivuxolimab in advanced cancers. Libraries were prepared by immunoSEQ multiplex PCR; TCRdb keeps only in-frame clonotypes and omits some of them. This table has 33,000 or so clones, more than 75% appearing once. The specimen was CD4+ or CD8+ T cells sorted from blood, collected in a trial of the OX40 agonist ivuxolimab. Every receptor here comes from an adult with an advanced solid tumor such as melanoma, head and neck, liver or kidney cancer.

The count of this clone is one. The genes are TRBV2 and TRBJ2-2; weak D call: TRBD2 (6 bases). V was shortened by 9 bases and J by 2 bases, with 13 bases between the two germline ends. CDR1 and CDR2 from the germline V gene are SNHLY and FYNNEI. The CDR3 has 14 amino acids. CDR3 sequence (DNA): TGTGCCAGTCAGTGGGACTCAAACACCGGGGAGCTGTTTTTT. Encoded protein: CASQWDSNTGELFF.

V usage is TRBV28 and J usage is TRBJ2-7; the D gene is possibly TRBD2 (6 bases). Germline V gives CDR1 MDHEN, CDR2 SYDVKM. The CDR3 sequence is 13 residues long. The V gene lost 2 bases and the J gene lost 2 bases, with 7 bases spanning the gap. The CDR3, as DNA: TGTGCCAGCAGTTTAGGGGAGGCCTACGAGCAGTACTTC. Translated, it gives CASSLGEAYEQYF.